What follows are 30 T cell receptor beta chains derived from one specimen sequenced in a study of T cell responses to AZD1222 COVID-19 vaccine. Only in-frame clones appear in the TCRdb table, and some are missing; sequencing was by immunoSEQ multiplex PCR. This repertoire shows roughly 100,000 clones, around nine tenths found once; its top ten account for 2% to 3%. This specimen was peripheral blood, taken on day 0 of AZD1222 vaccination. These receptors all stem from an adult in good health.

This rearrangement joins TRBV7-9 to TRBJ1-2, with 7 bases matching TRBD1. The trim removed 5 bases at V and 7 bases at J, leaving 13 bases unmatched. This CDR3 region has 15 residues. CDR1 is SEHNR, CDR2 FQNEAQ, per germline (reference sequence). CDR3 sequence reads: CASSPQTGTASGYTF. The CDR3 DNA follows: TGTGCCAGCAGCCCACAAACCGGGACAGCGAGTGGCTACACCTTC.

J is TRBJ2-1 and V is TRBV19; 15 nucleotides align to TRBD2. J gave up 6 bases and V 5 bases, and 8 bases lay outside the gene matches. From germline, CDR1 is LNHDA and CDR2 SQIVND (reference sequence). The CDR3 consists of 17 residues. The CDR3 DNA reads TGTGCCAGTAGTCCGTGGACTAGCGGGAGGGGTGTCAATGAGCAGTTCTTC. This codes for CASSPWTSGRGVNEQFF.

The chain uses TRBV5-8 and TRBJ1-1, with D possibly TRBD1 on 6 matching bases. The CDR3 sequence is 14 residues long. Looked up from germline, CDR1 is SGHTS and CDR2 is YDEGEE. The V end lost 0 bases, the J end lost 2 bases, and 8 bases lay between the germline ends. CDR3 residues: CASSLGGGNTEAFF. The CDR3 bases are TGTGCCAGCAGCTTGGGAGGGGGAAACACTGAAGCTTTCTTT.

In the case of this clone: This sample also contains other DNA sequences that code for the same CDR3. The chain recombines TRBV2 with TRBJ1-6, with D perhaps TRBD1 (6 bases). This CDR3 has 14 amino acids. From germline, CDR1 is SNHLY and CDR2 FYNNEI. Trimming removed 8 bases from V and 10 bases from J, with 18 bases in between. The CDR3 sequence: CASSVQGGDSPLHF. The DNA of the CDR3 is TGTGCCAGCTCAGTACAGGGTGGTGACTCACCCCTCCACTTT.

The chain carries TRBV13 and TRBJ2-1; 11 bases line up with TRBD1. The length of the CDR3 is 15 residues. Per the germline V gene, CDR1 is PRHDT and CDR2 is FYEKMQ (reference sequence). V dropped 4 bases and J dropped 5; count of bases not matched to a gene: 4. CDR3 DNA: TGTGCCAGCAGCTGGGGACAGGGGGGAAACAATGAGCAGTTCTTC. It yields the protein CASSWGQGGNNEQFF.

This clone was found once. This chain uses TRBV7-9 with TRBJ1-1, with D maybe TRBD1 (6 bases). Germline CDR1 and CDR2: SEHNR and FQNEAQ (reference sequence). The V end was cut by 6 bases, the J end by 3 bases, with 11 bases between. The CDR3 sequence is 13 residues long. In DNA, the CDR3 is TGTGCCAGCAGGCGCAGGGGAGACACTGAAGCTTTCTTT. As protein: CASRRRGDTEAFF.

CDR3 DNA sequence: TGTGCCAGCAGACAGACCGGGGGGTACACTGAAGCTTTCTTT. Protein sequence: CASRQTGGYTEAFF. The chain couples TRBV11-1 to TRBJ1-1; TRBD1 is a possible D gene (5 bases). Germline V gene sequence: CDR1 SGHAT, CDR2 FQDESV (reference sequence). The CDR3 extends over 14 amino acids. V shed 6 bases and J shed 3 bases, with 14 bases lying between them.

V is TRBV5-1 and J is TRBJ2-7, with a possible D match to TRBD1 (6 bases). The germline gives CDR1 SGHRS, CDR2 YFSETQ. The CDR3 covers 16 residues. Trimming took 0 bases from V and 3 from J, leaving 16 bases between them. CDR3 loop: CASSLVLGGTDYEQYF. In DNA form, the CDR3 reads TGCGCCAGCAGCTTGGTATTAGGGGGTACCGACTACGAGCAGTACTTC.

CDR3 protein: CASSLIVADYNSPLHF. The CDR3, as DNA: TGTGCCAGCAGCTTAATCGTGGCCGACTATAATTCACCCCTCCACTTT. The chain links TRBV7-9 to TRBJ1-6; D remains ambiguous. Germline V lookup: CDR1 SEHNR, CDR2 FQNEAQ (reference sequence). V was cut by 2 bases and J by 3 bases, with 11 bases left in between. This CDR3 contains 16 residues.

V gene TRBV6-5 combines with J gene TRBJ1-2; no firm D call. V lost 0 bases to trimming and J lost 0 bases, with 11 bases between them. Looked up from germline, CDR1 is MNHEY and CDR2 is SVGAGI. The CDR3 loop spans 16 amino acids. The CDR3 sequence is CASSYSAESANYGYTF. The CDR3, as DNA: TGTGCCAGCAGTTACTCGGCGGAATCAGCTAACTATGGCTACACCTTC.

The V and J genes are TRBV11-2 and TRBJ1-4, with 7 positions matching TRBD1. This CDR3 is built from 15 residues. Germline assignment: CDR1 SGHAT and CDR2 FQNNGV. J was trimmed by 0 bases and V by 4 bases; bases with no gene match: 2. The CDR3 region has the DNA TGTGCCAGCAGCTCGGGACAGTCAACTAATGAAAAACTGTTTTTT. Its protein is CASSSGQSTNEKLFF.

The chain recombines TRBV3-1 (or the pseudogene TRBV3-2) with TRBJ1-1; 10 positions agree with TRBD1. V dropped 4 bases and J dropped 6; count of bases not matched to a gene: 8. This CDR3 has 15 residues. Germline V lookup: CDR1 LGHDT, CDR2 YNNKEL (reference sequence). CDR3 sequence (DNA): TGTGCCAGCAGCCCGTCACTCGGGACAGGGGCTGAAGCTTTCTTT. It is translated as CASSPSLGTGAEAFF.

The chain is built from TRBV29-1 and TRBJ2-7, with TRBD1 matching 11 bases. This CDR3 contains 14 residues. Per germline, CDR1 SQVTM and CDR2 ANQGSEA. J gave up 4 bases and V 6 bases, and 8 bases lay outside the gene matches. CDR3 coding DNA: TGCAGCGTCCCTGGGACAGGGGGTCCTTACGAGCAGTACTTC. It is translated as CSVPGTGGPYEQYF.

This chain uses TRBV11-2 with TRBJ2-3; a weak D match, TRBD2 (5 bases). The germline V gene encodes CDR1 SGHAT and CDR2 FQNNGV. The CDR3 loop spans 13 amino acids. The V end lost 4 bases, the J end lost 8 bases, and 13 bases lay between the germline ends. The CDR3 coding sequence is TGTGCCAGCAGCTCGGCGGGCCCGGGTACGCAGTATTTT. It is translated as CASSSAGPGTQYF. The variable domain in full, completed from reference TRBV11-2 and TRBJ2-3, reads EAGVAQSPRYKIIEKRQSVAFWCNPISGHATLYWYQQILGQGPKLLIQFQNNGVVDDSQLPKDRFSAERLKGVDSTLKIQPAKLEDSAVYLCASSSAGPGTQYFGPGTRLTVL.

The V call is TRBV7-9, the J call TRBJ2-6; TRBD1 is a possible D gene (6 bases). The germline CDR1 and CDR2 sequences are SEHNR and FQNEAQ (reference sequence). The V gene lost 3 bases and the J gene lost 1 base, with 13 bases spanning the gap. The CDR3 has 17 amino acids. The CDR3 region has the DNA TGTGCCAGCAGCTTGGCAGGGGATTTATCTGGGGCCAACGTCCTGACTTTC. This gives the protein CASSLAGDLSGANVLTF.

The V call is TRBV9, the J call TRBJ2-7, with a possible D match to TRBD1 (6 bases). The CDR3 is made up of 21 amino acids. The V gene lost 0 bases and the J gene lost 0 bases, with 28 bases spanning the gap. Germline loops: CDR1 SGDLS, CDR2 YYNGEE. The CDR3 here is CASSVATWGQDNNPSSYEQYF. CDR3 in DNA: TGTGCCAGCAGCGTAGCTACCTGGGGGCAGGACAACAACCCTAGCTCCTACGAGCAGTACTTC.

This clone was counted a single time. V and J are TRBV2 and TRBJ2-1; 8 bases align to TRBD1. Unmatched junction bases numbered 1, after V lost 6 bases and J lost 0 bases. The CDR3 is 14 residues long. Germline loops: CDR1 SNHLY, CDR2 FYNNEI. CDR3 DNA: TGTGCCAGCAGCAGGGGGCTCTCCTACAATGAGCAGTTCTTC. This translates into CASSRGLSYNEQFF.

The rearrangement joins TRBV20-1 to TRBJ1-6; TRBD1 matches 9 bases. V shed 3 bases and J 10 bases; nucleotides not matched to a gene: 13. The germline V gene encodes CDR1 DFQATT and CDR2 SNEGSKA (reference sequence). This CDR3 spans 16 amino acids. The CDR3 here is CSASPLLQGARSPLHF. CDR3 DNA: TGCAGTGCTAGTCCTCTCTTACAGGGGGCGCGGTCACCCCTCCACTTT.

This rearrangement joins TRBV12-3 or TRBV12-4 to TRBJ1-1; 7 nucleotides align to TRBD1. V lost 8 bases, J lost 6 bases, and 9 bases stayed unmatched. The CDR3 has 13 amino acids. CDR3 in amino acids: CASGGQVGAEAFF. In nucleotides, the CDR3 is TGTGCCAGCGGCGGACAGGTTGGAGCTGAAGCTTTCTTT.

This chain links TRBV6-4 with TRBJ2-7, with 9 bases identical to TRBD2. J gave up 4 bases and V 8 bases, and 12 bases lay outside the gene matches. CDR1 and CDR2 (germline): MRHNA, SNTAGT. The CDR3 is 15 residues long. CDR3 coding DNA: TGTGCCAGCCCTCTAGCGGGGCTAGCGAGGTACGAGCAGTACTTC. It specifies CASPLAGLARYEQYF.

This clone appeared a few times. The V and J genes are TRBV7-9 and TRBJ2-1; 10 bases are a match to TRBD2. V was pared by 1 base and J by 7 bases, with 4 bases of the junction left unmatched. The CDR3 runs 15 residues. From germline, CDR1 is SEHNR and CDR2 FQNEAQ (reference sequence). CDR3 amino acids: CASSLDGTSVNEQFF. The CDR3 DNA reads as TGTGCCAGCAGCTTAGATGGGACTAGCGTGAATGAGCAGTTCTTC.

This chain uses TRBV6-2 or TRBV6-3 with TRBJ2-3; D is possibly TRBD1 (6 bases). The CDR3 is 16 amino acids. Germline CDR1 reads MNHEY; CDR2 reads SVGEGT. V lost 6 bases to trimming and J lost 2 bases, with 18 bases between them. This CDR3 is CASSRAGTISTDTQYF. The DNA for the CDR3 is TGTGCCAGCAGCCGAGCCGGGACAATCTCCACAGATACGCAGTATTTT.

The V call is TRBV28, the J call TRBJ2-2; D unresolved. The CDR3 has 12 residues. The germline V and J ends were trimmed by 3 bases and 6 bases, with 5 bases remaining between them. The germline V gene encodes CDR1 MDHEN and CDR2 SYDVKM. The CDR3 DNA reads TGTGCCAGCAGTTTTCCCGCCGGGGAGCTGTTTTTT. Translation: CASSFPAGELFF.

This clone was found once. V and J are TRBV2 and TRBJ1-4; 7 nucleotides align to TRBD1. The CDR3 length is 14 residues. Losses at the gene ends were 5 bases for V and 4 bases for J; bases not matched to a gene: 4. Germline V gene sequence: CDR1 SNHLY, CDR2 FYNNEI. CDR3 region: CASSRQGVNEKLFF. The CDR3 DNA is TGTGCCAGCAGTCGACAGGGCGTTAATGAAAAACTGTTTTTT.

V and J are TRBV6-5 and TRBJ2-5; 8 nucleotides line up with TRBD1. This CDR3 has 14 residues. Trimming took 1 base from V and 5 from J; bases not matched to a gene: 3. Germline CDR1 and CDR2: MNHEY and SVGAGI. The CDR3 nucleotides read TGTGCCAGCAGTTACTTTACAGGGGGGGAGACCCAGTACTTC. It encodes CASSYFTGGETQYF.

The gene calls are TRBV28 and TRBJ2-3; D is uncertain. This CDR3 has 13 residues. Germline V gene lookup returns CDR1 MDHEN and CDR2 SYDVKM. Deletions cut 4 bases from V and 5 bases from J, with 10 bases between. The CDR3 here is CASSSRAEDTQYF. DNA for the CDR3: TGTGCCAGCAGTTCCCGGGCCGAAGATACGCAGTATTTT. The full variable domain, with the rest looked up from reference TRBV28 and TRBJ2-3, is DVKVTQSSRYLVKRTGEKVFLECVQDMDHENMFWYRQDPGLGLRLIYFSYDVKMKEKGDIPEGYSVSREKKERFSLILESASTNQTSMYLCASSSRAEDTQYFGPGTRLTVL.

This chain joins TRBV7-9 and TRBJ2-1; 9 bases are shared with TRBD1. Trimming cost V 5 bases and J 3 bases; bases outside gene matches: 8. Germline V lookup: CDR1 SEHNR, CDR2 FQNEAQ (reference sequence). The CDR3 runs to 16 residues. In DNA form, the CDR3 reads TGTGCCAGCAGCCCCCGGACAGGGGCAGGCTACAATGAGCAGTTCTTC. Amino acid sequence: CASSPRTGAGYNEQFF.

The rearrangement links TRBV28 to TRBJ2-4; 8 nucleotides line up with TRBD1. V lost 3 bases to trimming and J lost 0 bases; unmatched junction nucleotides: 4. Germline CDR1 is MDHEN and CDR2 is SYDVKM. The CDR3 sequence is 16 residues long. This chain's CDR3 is CASSFPDRGAKNIQYF. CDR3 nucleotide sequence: TGTGCCAGCAGTTTTCCCGACAGGGGAGCCAAAAACATTCAGTACTTC.

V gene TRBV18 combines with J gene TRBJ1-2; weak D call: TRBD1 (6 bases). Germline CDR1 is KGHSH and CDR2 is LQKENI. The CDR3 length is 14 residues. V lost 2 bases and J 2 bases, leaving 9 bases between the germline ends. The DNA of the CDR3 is TGTGCCAGCTCACCAACGGACAGCAACTATGGCTACACCTTC. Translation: CASSPTDSNYGYTF.

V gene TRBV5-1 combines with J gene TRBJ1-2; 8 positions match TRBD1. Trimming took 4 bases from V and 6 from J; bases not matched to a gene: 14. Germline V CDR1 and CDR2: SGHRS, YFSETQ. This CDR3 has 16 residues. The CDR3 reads CASSPNPGTGSNGYTF. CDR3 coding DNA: TGCGCCAGCAGCCCAAATCCCGGGACAGGAAGTAATGGCTACACCTTC.